The clone carrying this T cell receptor (beta chain) was seen once. The antigen is not known. The data were taken from a study of shared clonotypes between healthy human individuals. About the study: Donor composition was a couple of women and a few men, aged 18 to 49. Study outcomes and limitations: Clonotypes that were shared across a handful of donors made up 4.5% to 5% of naive CD4 clonotypes.

Authors' analysis steps: Filtering differed since immunoSEQ provided only junctions, with no quality scores. The data were produced by immunoSEQ multiplex PCR, yet TCRdb's version contains in-frame clones alone and is incomplete. V and J calls and clone size are as listed in that table; D and trimming were resolved from the DNA. This table has about 1 million clones, around 74% appearing once. Trimming cost V 5 bases and J 2 bases, with 11 bases left between them. CDR1 SGHNT and CDR2 YYREEE come from the germline V gene (reference sequence). The length of the CDR3 is 14 residues. Sequenced input: memory CD4+ T cells sorted from blood. The subset is: CD45RA-negative fraction. This TCR came from a young man in good health. The genes are TRBV5-4 and TRBJ1-3, with D perhaps TRBD1 (6 bases). The CDR3 sequence is CASRIQGTGNTIYF. In DNA form, the CDR3 reads TGTGCCAGCAGGATACAGGGAACTGGAAACACCATATATTTT.